One T cell receptor beta chain is described in this entry. This CDR3 spans 15 amino acids. Germline trimming cut 3 bases from V and 4 bases from J; bases unmatched to any gene: 2. Germline CDR1 and CDR2: SGDLS and YYNGEE. The entry originates in a study of technical replicates of blood from several donors. Sequencing was performed with immunoSEQ multiplex PCR; in TCRdb, only in-frame clones are kept and a portion is missing. The sample holds roughly 72,000 clones, 80% to 95% seen once. The sequencing input was T cells isolated from PBMCs. The clonotype comes from a human donor in good health. The V gene is TRBV9, the J gene TRBJ2-1; 12 bases agree with TRBD2. As DNA, the CDR3 is TGTGCCAGCAGCGCCGGACTAGCGGGATACAATGAGCAGTTCTTC. It encodes CASSAGLAGYNEQFF.